This T cell receptor beta chain was identified in a study of T cell repertoires in cytomegalovirus infection. Study details: Recently identified HLA-C-restricted CMV epitopes were among the peptides used.

CDR1 and CDR2 from the germline V gene are SGHAT and FQNNGV. The CDR3 has 10 amino acids. TCRdb re-analysed the reads in MiXCR, keeping a single row per CDR3 protein. The sample records around 360,000 distinct CDR3 sequences, 34% being singletons. Concerning this clonotype itself: Its specificity is unknown. Mismatch with germline at one junction end may stem from a read error.

Study-wide points: Summed public TCR beta family frequency identified CMV carriers bearing the relevant HLA.

This TCR was sampled from a human donor in good health (CMV status not recorded). Some clones in this sample may be carry-over from other donors' samples. The chain is built from TRBV11-2 and TRBJ1-2; weak D call: TRBD1 (5 bases). Sample: cultured PBMCs, taken from culture after CMV antigen stimulation. In nucleotides, the CDR3 is TGTGCCAGCAGCTTTGGCAGGGAGCCCTTC. Residues: CASSFGREPF.